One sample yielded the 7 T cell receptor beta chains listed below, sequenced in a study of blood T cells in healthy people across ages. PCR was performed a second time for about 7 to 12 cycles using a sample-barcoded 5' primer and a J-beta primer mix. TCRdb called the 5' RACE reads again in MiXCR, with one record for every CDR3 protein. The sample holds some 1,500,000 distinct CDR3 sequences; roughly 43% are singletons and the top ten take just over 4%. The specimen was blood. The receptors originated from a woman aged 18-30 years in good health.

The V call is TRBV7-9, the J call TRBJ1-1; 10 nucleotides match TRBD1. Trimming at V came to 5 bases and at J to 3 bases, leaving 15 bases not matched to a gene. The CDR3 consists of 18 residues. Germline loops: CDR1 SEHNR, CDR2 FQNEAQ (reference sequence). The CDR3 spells CASSRYPGQGINDTEAFF. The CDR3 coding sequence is TGTGCCAGCAGCAGATACCCGGGACAGGGGATCAACGACACTGAAGCTTTCTTT.

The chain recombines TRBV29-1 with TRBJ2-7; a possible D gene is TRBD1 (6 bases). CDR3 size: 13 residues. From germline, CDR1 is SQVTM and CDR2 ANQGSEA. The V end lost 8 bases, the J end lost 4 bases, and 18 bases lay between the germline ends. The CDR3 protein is CSPTGQWRYEQYF. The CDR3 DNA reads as TGCAGCCCCACAGGGCAATGGAGATACGAGCAGTACTTC.

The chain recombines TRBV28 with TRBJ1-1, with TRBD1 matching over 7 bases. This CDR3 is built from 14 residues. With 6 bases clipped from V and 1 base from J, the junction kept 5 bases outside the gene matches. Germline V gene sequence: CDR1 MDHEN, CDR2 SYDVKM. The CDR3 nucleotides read TGTGCCAGCAGGCCCCACAGGGGGAACACTGAAGCTTTCTTT. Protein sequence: CASRPHRGNTEAFF.

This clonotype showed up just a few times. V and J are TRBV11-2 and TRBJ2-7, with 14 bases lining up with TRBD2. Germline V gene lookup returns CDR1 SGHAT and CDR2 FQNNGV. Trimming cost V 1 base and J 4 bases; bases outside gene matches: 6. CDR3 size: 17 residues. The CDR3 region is CASSLGLAGGPGYEQYF. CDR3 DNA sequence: TGTGCCAGCAGCTTAGGACTAGCGGGAGGGCCGGGTTACGAGCAGTACTTC. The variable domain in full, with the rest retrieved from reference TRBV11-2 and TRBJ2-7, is EAGVAQSPRYKIIEKRQSVAFWCNPISGHATLYWYQQILGQGPKLLIQFQNNGVVDDSQLPKDRFSAERLKGVDSTLKIQPAKLEDSAVYLCASSLGLAGGPGYEQYFGPGTRLTVT.

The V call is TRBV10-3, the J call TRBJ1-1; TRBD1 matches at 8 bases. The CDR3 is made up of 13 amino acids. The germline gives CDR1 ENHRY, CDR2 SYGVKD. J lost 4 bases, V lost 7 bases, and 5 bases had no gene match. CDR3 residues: CAITIDRGTEAFF. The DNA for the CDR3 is TGTGCCATCACTATCGACAGGGGCACTGAAGCTTTCTTT.

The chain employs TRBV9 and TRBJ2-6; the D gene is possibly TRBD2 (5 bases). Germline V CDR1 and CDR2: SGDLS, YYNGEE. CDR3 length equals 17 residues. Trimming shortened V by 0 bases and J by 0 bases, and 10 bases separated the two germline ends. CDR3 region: CASSVGGGSSGANVLTF. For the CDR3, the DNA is TGTGCCAGCAGCGTAGGGGGTGGGAGCTCTGGGGCCAACGTCCTGACTTTC.

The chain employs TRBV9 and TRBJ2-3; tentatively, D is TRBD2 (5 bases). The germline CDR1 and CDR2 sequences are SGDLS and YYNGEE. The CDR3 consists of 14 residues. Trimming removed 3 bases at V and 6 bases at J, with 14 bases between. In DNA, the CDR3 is TGTGCCAGCAGCGCCCCACTAGGTTCGGATACGCAGTATTTT. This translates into CASSAPLGSDTQYF.